Shown below are 26 T cell receptor beta chains from a single sample sequenced in a study of blood T cell repertoires in COVID-19. Here immunoSEQ multiplex PCR was the method, and the copy in TCRdb shows in-frame clones only, minus some. The table lists under 130,000 clones, roughly 79% of them singletons. Sequenced input: peripheral blood. The receptors originated from a man of 80 years or more with acute or convalescent COVID-19.

This clone showed up just once. The chain joins TRBV2 to TRBJ1-2; D is possibly TRBD1 (6 bases). Trimming took 1 base from V and 4 from J, leaving 7 bases between them. The CDR3 runs to 13 residues. Germline V lookup: CDR1 SNHLY, CDR2 FYNNEI. Here the CDR3 DNA reads TGTGCCAGCAGTGAAGGGACAGTCTATGGCTACACCTTC. This translates into CASSEGTVYGYTF.

The chain recombines TRBV7-9 with TRBJ2-1; 7 nucleotides line up with TRBD1. The germline V gene encodes CDR1 SEHNR and CDR2 FQNEAQ (reference sequence). This CDR3 is built from 15 residues. Germline trimming cut 4 bases from V and 5 bases from J; bases unmatched to any gene: 8. Here the CDR3 DNA reads TGTGCCAGCAGCTACGCGACAGGGCCCAACAATGAGCAGTTCTTC. Its protein product is CASSYATGPNNEQFF.

The rearrangement links TRBV5-1 to TRBJ1-2; D unclear. The CDR3 is made up of 15 amino acids. Germline assignment: CDR1 SGHRS and CDR2 YFSETQ. Trimming took off 3 bases at V and 2 bases at J, with 14 bases between the two ends. CDR3 protein: CASSSASGINYGYTF. The CDR3 coding sequence is TGCGCCAGCAGCTCCGCCTCCGGGATCAACTATGGCTACACCTTC.

V is TRBV28 and J is TRBJ1-5; D may be TRBD1 (6 bases). Trimming removed 2 bases from V and 6 bases from J, with 17 bases in between. Germline-derived CDR1 and CDR2 are MDHEN and SYDVKM. The CDR3 length is 16 residues. The CDR3 loop is CASSLIQGKLGQPQHF. CDR3 DNA: TGTGCCAGCAGTTTAATTCAGGGGAAACTCGGTCAGCCCCAGCATTTT.

The chain recombines TRBV2 with TRBJ2-5; a weak D match, TRBD2 (6 bases). V lost 2 bases and J lost 5, with 12 bases in between. Germline V gene lookup returns CDR1 SNHLY and CDR2 FYNNEI. The CDR3 sequence is 14 residues long. CDR3 coding DNA: TGTGCCAGCAGTGAATGGGGGGTCGGGGAGACCCAGTACTTC. Residues: CASSEWGVGETQYF.

DNA for the CDR3: TGTGCCACCAGCAGAGATACTGTAACAGTCAGCTCACCCCTCCACTTT. It translates to CATSRDTVTVSSPLHF. The chain links TRBV15 to TRBJ1-6; the D is unclear. The V gene lost 0 bases and the J gene lost 10 bases, with 16 bases spanning the gap. The CDR3 length is 16 residues. From germline, CDR1 is LNHNV and CDR2 YYDKDF (reference sequence). Looking up the rest from reference TRBV15 and TRBJ1-6 gives the full variable domain: DAMVIQNPRYQVTQFGKPVTLSCSQTLNHNVMYWYQQKSSQAPKLLFHYYDKDFNNEADTPDNFQSRRPNTSFCFLDIRSPGLGDTAMYLCATSRDTVTVSSPLHFGNGTRLTVT.

The CDR3 DNA reads as TGCGCCAGCAGCTTGGGGGCGGGGGCCACTGAAGCTTTCTTT. Translated, it gives CASSLGAGATEAFF. The rearrangement uses TRBV5-1 and TRBJ1-1; possibly TRBD1 for D (6 bases). Germline CDR1 and CDR2: SGHRS and YFSETQ. V lost 0 bases and J 4 bases, leaving 10 bases between the germline ends. This CDR3 is built from 14 residues.

The chain uses TRBV5-4 and TRBJ2-3; D gene unclear. V was clipped by 2 bases and J by 0 bases, with 10 bases between them. The CDR3 length is 15 residues. Germline CDR1 SGHNT, CDR2 YYREEE (reference sequence). The chain's CDR3 is CASSLTLLSTDTQYF. The CDR3 region has the DNA TGTGCCAGCAGCTTAACTTTACTGAGCACAGATACGCAGTATTTT.

The chain employs TRBV6-5 and TRBJ1-5; 7 bases are shared with TRBD1. Per germline, CDR1 MNHEY and CDR2 SVGAGI. This CDR3 contains 16 residues. The V gene end was trimmed by 4 bases and the J gene end by 0 bases; junction bases not matched to a gene: 6. The CDR3, as DNA: TGTGCCAGCAGTTCTCGACAGGGTGGTAGCAATCAGCCCCAGCATTTT. Translating gives CASSSRQGGSNQPQHF.

The chain employs TRBV6-5 and TRBJ2-2; unclear D gene. Trimming removed 8 bases at V and 4 bases at J, with 14 bases between. Looked up from germline, CDR1 is MNHEY and CDR2 is SVGAGI. The length of the CDR3 is 14 residues. In DNA, the CDR3 is TGTGCCAGCTACCCCTCGGGTTTCACCGGGGAGCTGTTTTTT. The encoded protein is CASYPSGFTGELFF.

The rearrangement uses TRBV28 and TRBJ1-2; 7 bases map to TRBD1. Germline V gene sequence: CDR1 MDHEN, CDR2 SYDVKM. The CDR3 spans 15 residues. The V and J ends lost 7 bases and 4 bases, in that order; junction bases with no gene match: 12. The CDR3, as DNA: TGTGCCAGCAACCGAGGGGGCTTCGGGACCTATGGCTACACCTTC. Its protein product is CASNRGGFGTYGYTF.

V gene TRBV19 combines with J gene TRBJ2-7, with D hard to call. The V end lost 5 bases, the J end lost 0 bases, and 14 bases lay between the germline ends. The CDR3 has 15 residues. Germline CDR1 and CDR2: LNHDA and SQIVND (reference sequence). The CDR3 reads CASSQPSASSYEQYF. As DNA, the CDR3 is TGTGCCAGTAGTCAACCGAGCGCCAGCTCCTACGAGCAGTACTTC. The full variable domain, completed using reference TRBV19 and TRBJ2-7, is DGGITQSPKYLFRKEGQNVTLSCEQNLNHDAMYWYRQDPGQGLRLIYYSQIVNDFQKGDIAEGYSVSREKKESFPLTVTSAQKNPTAFYLCASSQPSASSYEQYFGPGTRLTVT.

This rearrangement joins TRBV27 to TRBJ2-1; 13 bases match TRBD2. The germline gives CDR1 MNHEY, CDR2 SMNVEV (reference sequence). CDR3 length: 15 residues. With V trimmed by 4 bases and J by 6 bases, 3 bases remained unmatched. The CDR3 sequence: CASSSRTSGSNEQFF. CDR3 nucleotides: TGTGCCAGCAGTTCCCGGACTAGCGGGAGCAATGAGCAGTTCTTC.

The table lists this clone with a count of one. The V gene is TRBV7-9, the J gene TRBJ1-2; D not certain. Per germline, CDR1 SEHNR and CDR2 FQNEAQ (reference sequence). The V end was cut by 2 bases, the J end by 5 bases, with 9 bases between. The CDR3 is 13 amino acids. CDR3 residues: CASSLSSYYGYTF. As DNA, the CDR3 is TGTGCCAGCAGCTTATCCAGTTATTATGGCTACACCTTC.

The chain joins TRBV19 to TRBJ2-7, with 9 bases identical to TRBD1. The germline gives CDR1 LNHDA, CDR2 SQIVND (reference sequence). CDR3 size: 16 residues. Trimming removed 6 bases from V and 4 bases from J; junction bases left unmatched: 13. The DNA of the CDR3 is TGTGCCAGTAGCAGGACAGGGGCCGGAGGATTTTACGAGCAGTACTTC. This gives the protein CASSRTGAGGFYEQYF.

The chain combines TRBV14 with TRBJ2-2; TRBD1 agrees at 9 bases. The length of the CDR3 is 17 residues. After removal of 4 bases from V and 5 bases from J, the junction contained 11 bases not matched to a gene. Germline assignment: CDR1 SGHDN and CDR2 FVKESK. Written as DNA, the CDR3 is TGTGCCAGCAGCCCTAGGACAGGGGCTCTTATTACCGGGGAGCTGTTTTTT. It specifies CASSPRTGALITGELFF. The complete variable domain, with remaining parts taken from reference TRBV14 and TRBJ2-2, reads EAGVTQFPSHSVIEKGQTVTLRCDPISGHDNLYWYRRVMGKEIKFLLHFVKESKQDESGMPNNRFLAERTGGTYSTLKVQPAELEDSGVYFCASSPRTGALITGELFFGEGSRLTVL.

This chain joins TRBV28 and TRBJ1-2; D is uncertain. V lost 2 bases and J 0 bases, leaving 13 bases between the germline ends. The CDR3 length is 16 residues. Germline V gene lookup returns CDR1 MDHEN and CDR2 SYDVKM. The DNA of the CDR3 is TGTGCCAGCAGTTTAGAGGGCACCCCGACTAACTATGGCTACACCTTC. It codes for CASSLEGTPTNYGYTF.

This clone was counted only a few times. The V gene is TRBV7-9, the J gene TRBJ2-7; weak D call: TRBD2 (6 bases). Trimming shortened V by 5 bases and J by 0 bases, and 17 bases separated the two germline ends. Germline assignment: CDR1 SEHNR and CDR2 FQNEAQ (reference sequence). The CDR3 is 16 amino acids. DNA for the CDR3: TGTGCCAGCAGCCCAAGGGCCGGGACTCCCTCCTACGAGCAGTACTTC. Translated, it gives CASSPRAGTPSYEQYF.

This rearrangement joins TRBV18 to TRBJ2-7; 7 nucleotides line up with TRBD2. J lost 6 bases, V lost 3 bases, and 11 bases had no gene match. CDR1 and CDR2 (germline): KGHSH, LQKENI. This CDR3 has 15 amino acids. The CDR3 DNA is TGTGCCAGCTCACCGGGTAGCGGGCTTTCGATCGAGCAGTACTTC. Protein: CASSPGSGLSIEQYF.

This chain links TRBV28 with TRBJ2-7; perhaps TRBD2 as D (7 bases). Trimming stripped 2 bases from V and 8 bases from J, with 19 bases between. The CDR3 consists of 15 residues. Germline V lookup: CDR1 MDHEN, CDR2 SYDVKM. The CDR3 region is CASSLLSSQGTKQYF. In DNA, the CDR3 is TGTGCCAGCAGTTTACTCTCCTCTCAGGGGACTAAGCAGTACTTC. The full variable domain, rest sourced from reference TRBV28 and TRBJ2-7, is DVKVTQSSRYLVKRTGEKVFLECVQDMDHENMFWYRQDPGLGLRLIYFSYDVKMKEKGDIPEGYSVSREKKERFSLILESASTNQTSMYLCASSLLSSQGTKQYFGPGTRLTVT.

The chain combines TRBV10-2 with TRBJ2-7; D is possibly TRBD1 (6 bases). The V end lost 3 bases, the J end lost 3 bases, and 6 bases lay between the germline ends. Germline-derived CDR1 and CDR2 are WSHSY and SAAADI. The CDR3 length is 12 residues. The CDR3 DNA follows: TGCGCCAGCAGTGAACAGGGCTACGAGCAGTACTTC. It codes for CASSEQGYEQYF.

Concerning this clone itself: This sample also contains other DNA sequences that code for the same CDR3. V and J are TRBV18 and TRBJ1-1, with TRBD1 matching 9 bases. The CDR3 totals 14 residues. The trim removed 6 bases at V and 1 base at J, leaving 3 bases unmatched. CDR1 and CDR2 (germline): KGHSH, LQKENI. For the CDR3, the DNA is TGTGCCAGCTCCCCGACAGGGGGGAACACTGAAGCTTTCTTT. It codes for CASSPTGGNTEAFF.

The chain uses TRBV30 and TRBJ2-1; 10 bases line up with TRBD2. Germline V gives CDR1 GTSNPN, CDR2 SVGIG (reference sequence). V was pared by 1 base and J by 1 base, with 13 bases of the junction left unmatched. This CDR3 is built from 19 residues. CDR3 nucleotides: TGTGCCTGGAGTGCCCTACTAGCGGGAAGGCCGCTTTCCTACAATGAGCAGTTCTTC. It encodes CAWSALLAGRPLSYNEQFF.

This rearrangement joins TRBV7-9 to TRBJ1-1; weak D call: TRBD1 (6 bases). V gave up 2 bases and J gave up 5 bases, with 15 bases separating them. Germline loops: CDR1 SEHNR, CDR2 FQNEAQ (reference sequence). The length of the CDR3 is 15 residues. The DNA of the CDR3 is TGTGCCAGCAGCTTAATACGACAGGCGAGGACTGAAGCTTTCTTT. It is translated as CASSLIRQARTEAFF.

This clone was observed once. CDR3 coding DNA: TGTGCCAGCTCACCCCCTACTAGTCTTGGTGAGACCCAGTACTTC. Protein product: CASSPPTSLGETQYF. The chain is built from TRBV18 and TRBJ2-5, with D possibly matching TRBD2 (5 bases). The CDR3 runs to 15 residues. The V end lost 3 bases, the J end lost 5 bases, and 16 bases lay between the germline ends. Germline CDR1 is KGHSH and CDR2 is LQKENI.

This chain links TRBV28 with TRBJ1-6; a weak D match, TRBD1 (6 bases). The CDR3 is 15 amino acids. V was pared by 7 bases and J by 7 bases, with 17 bases between. CDR1 and CDR2 from the germline V gene are MDHEN and SYDVKM. This CDR3 reads CASTLLTGRNSPLHF. The CDR3 DNA reads TGTGCCAGCACCCTCCTGACAGGTAGAAATTCACCCCTCCACTTT.